Presented here are 22 T cell receptor beta chains from one specimen sequenced in a study of early T cells in non-severe SARS-CoV-2 infection. TCRdb called the 5' RACE reads again in MiXCR, with one record for every CDR3 protein. Altogether tens of thousands of distinct CDR3 sequences are present, around 5.7% being singletons, with the ten largest covering around an eighth. The material sequenced was whole blood. These receptors all come from an adult who was a healthcare worker with PCR-confirmed SARS-CoV-2 infection or an uninfected control (not recorded which).

There are many counts of this clonotype. This chain links TRBV25-1 with TRBJ2-5; maybe TRBD1 (5 bases). CDR1 and CDR2 (germline): MGHDK, SYGVNS. Trimming removed 1 base at V and 0 bases at J, with 12 bases between. The CDR3 spans 16 residues. For the CDR3, the DNA is TGTGCCAGCAGTGAATCAGGGTACGGCGACCAAGAGACCCAGTACTTC. This encodes CASSESGYGDQETQYF.

This clonotype has a count of ten or more. The V and J genes are TRBV24-1 and TRBJ1-5; a weak D match, TRBD1 (6 bases). This CDR3 is built from 13 residues. Per the germline V gene, CDR1 is KGHDR and CDR2 is SFDVKD. Trimming stripped 5 bases from V and 10 bases from J, with 14 bases between. The chain's CDR3 is CATSGRDTAPQHF. In nucleotides, the CDR3 is TGTGCCACCAGTGGTCGGGACACCGCACCCCAGCATTTT.

Ten or more counts support this clonotype. The chain recombines TRBV5-1 with TRBJ2-7; TRBD1 matches at 12 bases. The germline gives CDR1 SGHRS, CDR2 YFSETQ. The V gene end was trimmed by 0 bases and the J gene end by 9 bases; junction bases not matched to a gene: 7. The CDR3 loop spans 15 amino acids. CDR3: CASSLAGTGGEVQYF. The CDR3 nucleotides read TGCGCCAGCAGCTTGGCCGGGACAGGGGGCGAAGTGCAGTACTTC.

This clonotype was observed a few times. The chain has TRBV5-4 and TRBJ2-3; D unclear. V lost 4 bases and J 2 bases, leaving 11 bases between the germline ends. Germline CDR1 SGHNT, CDR2 YYREEE (reference sequence). The length of the CDR3 is 14 residues. This CDR3 is CASSPGDVTDTQYF. The CDR3, as DNA: TGTGCCAGCAGCCCCGGTGACGTCACAGATACGCAGTATTTT.

This clonotype was seen a handful of times. This sequence joins TRBV5-4 and TRBJ2-1; TRBD2 matches at 9 bases. This CDR3 comprises 16 residues. The germline CDR1 and CDR2 sequences are SGHNT and YYREEE (reference sequence). The V gene end was trimmed by 4 bases and the J gene end by 2 bases; junction bases not matched to a gene: 7. In DNA form, the CDR3 reads TGTGCCAGCAGCCTATCAGCGGGGGGTGCCTACAATGAGCAGTTCTTC. Translation gives CASSLSAGGAYNEQFF.

For this clonotype: This could be a read error, since a much larger clone is one nucleotide away. This chain uses TRBV19 with TRBJ2-1; D is uncertain. The CDR3 sequence is 13 residues long. Trimming removed 5 bases at V and 4 bases at J, with 9 bases between. CDR1 and CDR2 from the germline V gene are LNHDA and SQIVND (reference sequence). CDR3 DNA sequence: TGTGCCAGTAGTGACACAGATTACAATGAGCAGTTCTTC. Its protein is CASSDTDYNEQFF. The variable domain in full, with the rest retrieved from reference TRBV19 and TRBJ2-1, is DGGITQSPKYLFRKEGQNVTLSCEQNLNHDAMYWYRQDPGQGLRLIYYSQIVNDFQKGDIAEGYSVSREKKESFPLTVTSAQKNPTAFYLCASSDTDYNEQFFGPGTRLTVL.

V is TRBV5-5 and J is TRBJ2-3; 9 bases line up with TRBD1. The germline V gene has CDR1 SGHKS and CDR2 YYEKEE (reference sequence). The V segment lost 3 bases and the J segment 4 bases; nucleotides outside the gene matches: 6. CDR3 length equals 15 residues. This CDR3 is CASSWRGQGPDTQYF. The CDR3 coding sequence is TGTGCCAGCAGCTGGAGGGGACAGGGCCCAGATACGCAGTATTTT.

In this sample, this clonotype turned up many times. This chain connects TRBV28 to TRBJ2-2, with D tentatively TRBD1 (6 bases). Per the germline V gene, CDR1 is MDHEN and CDR2 is SYDVKM. V shed 6 bases and J shed 2 bases, with 10 bases lying between them. This CDR3 is built from 14 residues. CDR3 sequence reads: CASREDSNTGELFF. CDR3 bases: TGTGCCAGCAGAGAGGACAGCAACACCGGGGAGCTGTTTTTT.

This clonotype was recorded at least ten times. This sequence joins TRBV3-1 and TRBJ1-5; D remains ambiguous. The CDR3 extends over 14 amino acids. V was trimmed by 1 base and J by 2 bases, leaving 6 bases between them. Germline CDR1 LGHDT, CDR2 YNNKEL (reference sequence). CDR3 bases: TGTGCCAGCAGCCAAGGGGCTGGCAATCAGCCCCAGCATTTT. Protein sequence: CASSQGAGNQPQHF.

Only a few counts were recorded for this clonotype. The chain is built from TRBV28 and TRBJ2-7; D call uncertain. This CDR3 has 13 residues. Trimming shortened V by 4 bases and J by 7 bases, and 14 bases separated the two germline ends. Germline values: CDR1 MDHEN, CDR2 SYDVKM. CDR3 protein: CASSSGPQREQYF. CDR3 bases: TGTGCCAGCAGTTCTGGGCCCCAACGAGAGCAGTACTTC.

The chain is built from TRBV27 and TRBJ1-6, with D possibly being TRBD1 (5 bases). This CDR3 spans 14 amino acids. Trimming stripped 5 bases from V and 5 bases from J, with 10 bases between. Germline V lookup: CDR1 MNHEY, CDR2 SMNVEV (reference sequence). The CDR3 nucleotides are TGTGCCAGCAGTCCGGGACTGAATAATTCACCCCTCCACTTT. Encoded protein: CASSPGLNNSPLHF.

This chain uses TRBV29-1 with TRBJ1-1, with D maybe TRBD1 (5 bases). Germline CDR1 is SQVTM and CDR2 is ANQGSEA. This CDR3 spans 14 amino acids. V lost 4 bases, J lost 1 base, and 13 bases lay in between. The CDR3 spells CSVGRGRKNTEAFF. The CDR3 DNA is TGCAGCGTTGGGCGGGGCAGGAAGAACACTGAAGCTTTCTTT.

The V and J genes are TRBV12-3 or TRBV12-4 and TRBJ1-6; 7 bases map to TRBD1. CDR3 length: 15 residues. The trim removed 5 bases at V and 7 bases at J, leaving 8 bases unmatched. The CDR3 DNA follows: TGTGCCAGCAGTGAACAGACAGGGACGAATTCACCCCTCCACTTT. Translation gives CASSEQTGTNSPLHF.

There are many counts of this clonotype. V gene TRBV21-1 combines with J gene TRBJ2-7; TRBD1, as called in the table, went unchecked against the DNA. TRBV21-1 is reported as a pseudogene. This CDR3 comprises 14 residues. CDR3 sequence: CASSKTRVLGEQYF. The CDR3 DNA is TGTGCCAGCAGCAAGACTCGGGTCCTGGGAGAGCAGTACTTC.

In this sample, this clonotype turned up many times. One end of the junction is discordant with germline, which a read error may explain. V is TRBV6-5 and J is TRBJ1-1; D remains ambiguous. The CDR3 length is 10 residues. CDR1 is MNHEY, CDR2 SVGAGI, per germline. Written as DNA, the CDR3 is TGTGCCAGCGGGAACACTGAAGTTTTCTTT. This translates into CASGNTEVFF.

The chain joins TRBV18 to TRBJ1-2; D gene uncertain. The CDR3 contains 14 residues. V lost 2 bases, J lost 4 bases, and 11 bases lay in between. Germline V gene sequence: CDR1 KGHSH, CDR2 LQKENI. The CDR3 DNA sequence: TGTGCCAGCTCACCAAGCCAGGATATCTATGGCTACACCTTC. Protein: CASSPSQDIYGYTF.

The V call is TRBV7-2, the J call TRBJ1-5; 7 bases agree with TRBD1. Losses at the gene ends were 5 bases for V and 6 bases for J; bases not matched to a gene: 7. Germline V gene data show CDR1 as SGHTA and CDR2 as FQGNSA. This CDR3 contains 14 residues. This CDR3 is CASSHDRDGQPQHF. The CDR3 coding sequence is TGTGCCAGCAGCCACGACAGGGACGGTCAGCCCCAGCATTTT.

The chain employs TRBV7-2 and TRBJ2-1; 9 bases map to TRBD1. The ends lost 5 bases at V and 6 bases at J; junction bases unmatched: 8. Germline lookup yields CDR1 SGHTA and CDR2 FQGNSA. This CDR3 region has 15 residues. CDR3 in DNA: TGTGCCAGCAGCCCAAGACAGGGGGTCTTCAATGAGCAGTTCTTC. Amino acids: CASSPRQGVFNEQFF.

This clonotype was seen many times. The V call is TRBV20-1, the J call TRBJ2-3; possibly TRBD1 for D (5 bases). This CDR3 has 15 amino acids. Germline V gene sequence: CDR1 DFQATT, CDR2 SNEGSKA (reference sequence). Trimming took 5 bases from V and 4 from J, leaving 19 bases between them. Here the CDR3 reads CSAVTGVIMADTQYF. The CDR3 nucleotides are TGCAGTGCTGTAACAGGAGTAATCATGGCAGATACGCAGTATTTT.

This clonotype was counted ten times or more. The chain joins TRBV20-1 to TRBJ2-4; D gene uncertain. Germline-derived CDR1 and CDR2 are DFQATT and SNEGSKA (reference sequence). This CDR3 comprises 14 residues. V lost 3 bases and J 2 bases, leaving 11 bases between the germline ends. The CDR3 DNA reads TGCAGTGCTAGTCTCGCAGGCTCCAAAAACATTCAGTACTTC. This gives the protein CSASLAGSKNIQYF.

This clonotype was counted a few times. The chain recombines TRBV28 with TRBJ2-3; 8 nucleotides align to TRBD2. This CDR3 spans 17 amino acids. Germline lookup yields CDR1 MDHEN and CDR2 SYDVKM. The junction had 15 bases not matched to a gene; V was cut back by 5 bases and J by 5 bases. The CDR3 reads CASSRLPGGALEDTQYF. CDR3 DNA: TGTGCCAGCAGTCGCCTCCCGGGAGGGGCGCTCGAAGATACGCAGTATTTT.

This clonotype turned up a few times. The chain joins TRBV19 to TRBJ1-5, with TRBD1 identical over 10 bases. The trim removed 4 bases at V and 6 bases at J, leaving 9 bases unmatched. CDR1 and CDR2 from the germline V gene are LNHDA and SQIVND (reference sequence). The CDR3 totals 16 residues. The CDR3 loop reads CASSTPRQGAGQPQHF. As DNA, the CDR3 is TGTGCCAGTAGTACGCCACGACAGGGGGCTGGTCAGCCCCAGCATTTT.